The clone carrying this T cell receptor (beta chain) was seen only a few times. The antigen is undetermined. From germline, CDR1 is LGHDT and CDR2 YNNKEL (reference sequence). The CDR3 extends over 15 amino acids. V lost 6 bases and J lost 0; bases outside the gene matches: 4. A universal primer site came from template switching; cDNA carried unique molecular identifiers. TCRdb called the 5' RACE reads again in MiXCR, with one record for every CDR3 protein. Of about 500,000 distinct CDR3 sequences listed, 14% were seen once; the top ten hold approximately 0.98%. This record comes from a study of identical twins. The study, taken as a whole, reports: The authors drew conclusions from cross-sectional statistical analysis rather than following the same donors. Sequences that were beta out-of-frame showed weaker excess twin sharing.

These data also formed part of another study, on yellow fever vaccine responses in identical twins.

Sequencing was performed on CD4+ T cells sorted from blood. This clonotype was obtained from a woman aged 18 to 35 in good health. This chain connects TRBV3-1 to TRBJ2-3; 9 positions agree with TRBD2. The CDR3 reads CASRRSGGSTDTQYF. The CDR3 nucleotides read TGTGCCAGCAGACGTAGCGGGGGCAGCACAGATACGCAGTATTTT.